There are many counts of the clone carrying this T cell receptor (beta chain). The CDR3 runs 14 residues. Deletions cut 2 bases from V and 6 bases from J, with 14 bases between. CDR1 SGHTA and CDR2 FQGTGA come from the germline V gene. Individual cDNA molecules (in the library) carried attached unique molecular identifiers. TCRdb reanalysed the RACE reads using MiXCR and keeps one entry per CDR3 protein. The sample has under 100,000 distinct CDR3 sequences, roughly 10% seen once. Time point denoted: patch test 2, 6 weeks after DPC sensitization. Treatment described: therapeutic diphenylcyclopropenone sensitization with weekly scalp DPC. The source of the sample is a study of human T cells and chemical hapten exposure. Looking at the study overall: Each patient's scalp received weekly diphenylcyclopropenone throughout the approximately 23-week study. Per-sample TCR yield variability stemmed mainly from small pooled library volume differences. Mostly female, the patients presented with alopecia areata, totalis or universalis.

This receptor was obtained from a woman in her 30s with alopecia areata. Some clones in this sample may be carry-over from other donors' samples. The V gene is TRBV7-3, the J gene TRBJ2-7; D call uncertain. Sequenced material: whole blood, taken in connection with sensitization to the hapten diphenylcyclopropenone (DPC). The CDR3, as DNA: TGTGCCAGCAGCTTATTCGTCGGCTTGGGCGAGCAGTACTTC. The encoded protein is CASSLFVGLGEQYF.